The subject of this entry is one T cell receptor beta chain. Produced via immunoSEQ multiplex PCR; TCRdb's table is partial and in-frame only. Among over 70,000 clones listed, about 93% were seen once. CDR1 and CDR2 (germline): MDHEN, SYDVKM. CDR3 length: 12 residues. The V and J ends lost 6 bases and 8 bases respectively, with 13 bases between them. These data come from a study of T cell changes during pregnancy in multiple sclerosis. Sequenced here: peripheral blood, sampled in the third trimester of pregnancy. V and J are TRBV28 and TRBJ1-2; TRBD1 might be the D (5 bases). This TCR came from a female donor with multiple sclerosis, enrolled in a pregnancy study. CDR3 bases: TGTGCCAGCAGAGTCGGGACTAAGGGCTACACCTTC. Translated, it gives CASRVGTKGYTF.